Here is one TCR beta chain with its context. V lost 6 bases and J 2 bases, leaving 9 bases between the germline ends. This CDR3 spans 13 amino acids. From germline, CDR1 is LNHDA and CDR2 SQIVND (reference sequence). This entry comes from a study of blood T cell repertoires in COVID-19. Overall study context: COVID-19 samples from acute and convalescent phases originated in the United States, Italy and Spain. Sources were T cells, B-cell-depleted T cells, or PBMCs; the material itself was cDNA or gDNA.

This table comes from immunoSEQ multiplex PCR, and its TCRdb copy is limited to in-frame clones, with some not included. The repertoire holds about 200,000 clones, with approximately 83% as singletons. Specimen: peripheral blood. The gene calls are TRBV19 and TRBJ2-3; D unclear. This TCR was recovered from a man in his forties with acute or convalescent COVID-19. CDR3 residues: CASRLHDTDTQYF. As DNA, the CDR3 is TGTGCCAGTAGGTTACACGACACAGATACGCAGTATTTT. The complete variable domain, with remaining parts taken from reference TRBV19 and TRBJ2-3, reads DGGITQSPKYLFRKEGQNVTLSCEQNLNHDAMYWYRQDPGQGLRLIYYSQIVNDFQKGDIAEGYSVSREKKESFPLTVTSAQKNPTAFYLCASRLHDTDTQYFGPGTRLTVL.